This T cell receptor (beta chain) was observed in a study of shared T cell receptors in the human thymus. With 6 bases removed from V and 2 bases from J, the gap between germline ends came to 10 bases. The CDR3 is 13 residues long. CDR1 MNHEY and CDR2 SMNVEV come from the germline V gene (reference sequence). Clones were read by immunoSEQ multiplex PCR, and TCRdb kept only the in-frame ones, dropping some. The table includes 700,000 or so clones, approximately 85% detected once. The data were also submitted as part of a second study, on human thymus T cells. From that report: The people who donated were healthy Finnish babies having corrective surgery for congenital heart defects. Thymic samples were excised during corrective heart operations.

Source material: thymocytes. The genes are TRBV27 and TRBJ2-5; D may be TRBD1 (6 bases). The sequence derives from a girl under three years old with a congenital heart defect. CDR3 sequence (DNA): TGTGCCAGCAGGTACAGGGCGCAAGAGACCCAGTACTTC. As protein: CASRYRAQETQYF.